This T cell receptor (beta chain) was identified in a study of blood T cell repertoires in COVID-19. Across the whole study: The United States, Italy and Spain supplied acute and convalescent COVID-19 samples. In each case, the material was cDNA or gDNA derived from T cells, B-cell-depleted T cells, or PBMCs.

Participants were aged about 18 to 89 years, lived in under 30 US areas, and enrolled virtually. Assignment of participants to cohorts was predicated upon participant-reported clinical history. Assay: immunoSEQ multiplex PCR; the TCRdb copy retains only in-frame clones and omits some. The table has 110,000 to 150,000 clones, roughly 84% seen once. Germline-derived CDR1 and CDR2 are LNHDA and SQIVND (reference sequence). V shed 3 bases and J 2 bases; nucleotides not matched to a gene: 3. The CDR3 length is 16 residues. This clone was seen just once. Sequenced: PBMCs or T cells enriched from blood (not recorded which). The J gene is TRBJ2-1, the V gene TRBV19; TRBD2 aligns across 11 bases. This sequence originates from a man aged 35 to 55 with acute COVID-19. CDR3 sequence (DNA): TGTGCCAGTAGTATGACTAGCGGGACTCCCTACAATGAGCAGTTCTTC. This gives the protein CASSMTSGTPYNEQFF.